This T cell receptor beta chain was found in a study of cytomegalovirus exposure and HLA in healthy donors. CDR1 is MNHEY and CDR2 is SVGAGI in the germline V gene. V lost 0 bases to trimming and J lost 7 bases, with 10 bases between them. The CDR3 runs to 15 residues. Both 60 Vbeta primers and 13 Jbeta primers went into the PCR. This table comes from immunoSEQ multiplex PCR, and its TCRdb copy is limited to in-frame clones, with some not included. The sample carries around 110,000 clones, roughly 80% recorded once. Sequenced sample: PBMCs. This clonotype originated in a man under 40 in good health and CMV-seropositive. The chain couples TRBV6-5 to TRBJ1-6; D possibly corresponds to TRBD1 (5 bases). The CDR3 DNA reads TGTGCCAGCAGTTACTCGTCTTCAGGGAATTCACCCCTCCACTTT. It specifies CASSYSSSGNSPLHF.